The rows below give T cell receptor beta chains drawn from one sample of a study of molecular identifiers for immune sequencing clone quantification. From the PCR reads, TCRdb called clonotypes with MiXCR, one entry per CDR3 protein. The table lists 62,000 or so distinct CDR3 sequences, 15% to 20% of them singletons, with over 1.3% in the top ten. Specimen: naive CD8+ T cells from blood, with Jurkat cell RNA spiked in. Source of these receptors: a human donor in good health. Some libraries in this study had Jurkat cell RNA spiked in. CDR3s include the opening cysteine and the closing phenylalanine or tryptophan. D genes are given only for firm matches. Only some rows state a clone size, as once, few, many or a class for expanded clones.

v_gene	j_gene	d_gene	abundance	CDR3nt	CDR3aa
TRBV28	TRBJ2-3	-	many	TGTGCCAGCAGTTTACGAGCGACTACAGATACGCAGTATTTT	CASSLRATTDTQYF
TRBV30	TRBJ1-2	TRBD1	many	TGTGCCCAGACAGGGGGTTATGGCTACACCTTC	CAQTGGYGYTF
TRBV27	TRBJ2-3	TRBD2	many	TGTGCCAGCAGTTTAAAACTAGCGGGAGGCAAGGATACGCAGTATTTT	CASSLKLAGGKDTQYF
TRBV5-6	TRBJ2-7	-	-	TGTGCCAGCAGCCCTCAAGGTGATTCCTTTTACGAGCAGTACTTC	CASSPQGDSFYEQYF
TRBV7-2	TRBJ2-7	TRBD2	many	TGTGCCAGCAGCCCCCTACTAGCGGGACCCTACGAGCAGTACTTC	CASSPLLAGPYEQYF
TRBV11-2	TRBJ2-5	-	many	TGTGCCAGCAGCCCCCCGGATCTTAACAAAGAGACCCAGTACTTC	CASSPPDLNKETQYF
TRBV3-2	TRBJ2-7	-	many	TGTGCCAGCAGCCTGCGGACACCCGCATCCACCTACGAGCAGTACTTC	CASSLRTPASTYEQYF
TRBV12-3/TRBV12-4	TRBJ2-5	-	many	TGTGCCAGCAGTACCGGCGCCCCACAAGAGACCCAGTACTTC	CASSTGAPQETQYF
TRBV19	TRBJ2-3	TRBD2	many	TGTGCCAGTAGTATGCTAGCGGGACCCACAGATACGCAGTATTTT	CASSMLAGPTDTQYF
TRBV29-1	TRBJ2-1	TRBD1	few	TGCAGCGTGGTGGACAGGGCTGATGGTGAGCAGTTCTTC	CSVVDRADGEQFF
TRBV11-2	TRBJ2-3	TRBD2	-	TGTGCCAGCAGCGAGGGACTAGGATTATACTATACGCAGTATTTT	CASSEGLGLYYTQYF
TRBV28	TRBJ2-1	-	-	TGTGCCAGCAGTTTTAGCGGAGGAAACGATGAGCAGTTCTTC	CASSFSGGNDEQFF
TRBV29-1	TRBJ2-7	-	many	TGCAGCGTTGTTTCGGGATTATACGAGCAGTACTTC	CSVVSGLYEQYF
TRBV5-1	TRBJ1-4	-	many	TGCGCCAGCAGCCAAGAGAGGGCCCTTAATGAAAAACTGTTTTTT	CASSQERALNEKLFF
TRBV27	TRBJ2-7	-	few	TGTGCCAGCAGTTTACAGGTCCCGACGGCCGAGCAGTACTTC	CASSLQVPTAEQYF
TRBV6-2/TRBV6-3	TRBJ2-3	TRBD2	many	TGTGCCAGCAGTACCCTCCTGACTAGCGGGATTACAGATACGCAGTATTTT	CASSTLLTSGITDTQYF
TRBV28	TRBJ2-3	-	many	TGTGCCAGCAGCATAAGCCTAGATACGCAGTATTTT	CASSISLDTQYF
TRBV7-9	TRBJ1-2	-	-	TGTGCCAGCAGCGAAACAGGGCCTGCCTATGGCTACACCTTC	CASSETGPAYGYTF
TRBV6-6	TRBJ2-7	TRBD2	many	TGTGCCAGCAGTTACGGGACTAGCGGGTCTGAGCAGTACTTC	CASSYGTSGSEQYF
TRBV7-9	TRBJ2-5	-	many	TGTGCCAGCAGCCCCCATTCCCGTACAGACCAAGAGACCCAGTACTTC	CASSPHSRTDQETQYF
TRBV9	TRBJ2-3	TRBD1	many	TGTGCCAGCAGCACCCAAGGACAGGGGGCCAGAGATACGCAGTATTTT	CASSTQGQGARDTQYF
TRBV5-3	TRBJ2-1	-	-	TGTGCCAGCAGCTTGCTGAGCTCCTACAATGAGCAGCTCTTC	CASSLLSSYNEQLF
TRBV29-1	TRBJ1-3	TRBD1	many	TGCAGCGTTACCGGGACAGAACTCTCTGGAAACACCATATATTTT	CSVTGTELSGNTIYF
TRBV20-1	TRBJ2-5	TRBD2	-	TGCAGTGCGGCCCCTAGCGGGGTCCAAGAGACCCAGTACTTC	CSAAPSGVQETQYF
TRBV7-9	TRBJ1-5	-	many	TGTGCCAGCAGCTTAGCCCGTCAGCCCCAGCATTTT	CASSLARQPQHF
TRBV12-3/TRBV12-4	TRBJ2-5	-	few	TGTGCCAGCAGGCCCTGGGGGGAAGAGACCCAGTACTTC	CASRPWGEETQYF
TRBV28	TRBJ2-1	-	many	TGTGCCAGTTCCCTTGAGGCCCTCAATGAGCAGTTCTTC	CASSLEALNEQFF